Listed here are 15 T cell receptor beta chains from one sample, sequenced in a study of Ad26.COV2.S vaccination and SARS-CoV-2 variants. As for treatment: around 19 received Ad26.COV2.S at low or high dose, single or two shots; about five received placebo; per-sample allocation not given. Day 63 after the first vaccine or placebo injection was the time point for sampling. Method: immunoSEQ multiplex PCR; TCRdb's copy keeps in-frame clones and lacks some. The profile shows around 320,000 clones, around 81% of them singletons. This sample comprised peripheral blood, obtained in a trial of Ad26.COV2.S vaccine versus placebo. All receptors derive from a person between 18 and 65 years old who received the Ad26.COV2.S COVID-19 vaccine or a placebo.

The rearrangement joins TRBV7-2 to TRBJ2-2; 10 bases fit TRBD1. Germline V gene data show CDR1 as SGHTA and CDR2 as FQGNSA. The V segment lost 4 bases and the J segment 6 bases; nucleotides outside the gene matches: 8. This CDR3 has 16 amino acids. In DNA form, the CDR3 reads TGTGCCAGCAGCTCCCGGGACAGGGGTGGTCCCGGGGAGCTGTTTTTT. It encodes CASSSRDRGGPGELFF.

V and J are TRBV6-5 and TRBJ1-2; D remains ambiguous. This CDR3 region has 12 residues. CDR1 is MNHEY and CDR2 is SVGAGI in the germline V gene. Trimming shortened V by 7 bases and J by 0 bases, and 6 bases separated the two germline ends. CDR3 DNA: TGTGCCAGCACGAGTGCTAACTATGGCTACACCTTC. Encoded protein: CASTSANYGYTF.

The chain employs TRBV5-1 and TRBJ1-2, with a tentative D call TRBD1 (6 bases). Germline CDR1 is SGHRS and CDR2 is YFSETQ. V shed 4 bases and J shed 4 bases, with 20 bases lying between them. The CDR3 has 16 amino acids. CDR3 sequence (DNA): TGCGCCAGCAGCATTAAACCGGGACAAGCTCCCTATGGCTACACCTTC. Its protein product is CASSIKPGQAPYGYTF.

This clone has a handful of counts. V and J are TRBV28 and TRBJ2-2; a weak D match, TRBD1 (6 bases). V was shortened by 6 bases and J by 6 bases, with 20 bases between the two germline ends. The V gene's germline CDR1 is MDHEN and CDR2 SYDVKM. This CDR3 spans 16 amino acids. CDR3 in amino acids: CASRPTIIRGSGELFF. Written as DNA, the CDR3 is TGTGCCAGCAGACCAACCATTATTAGGGGGTCCGGGGAGCTGTTTTTT. The whole variable domain, remainder taken from reference TRBV28 and TRBJ2-2, is DVKVTQSSRYLVKRTGEKVFLECVQDMDHENMFWYRQDPGLGLRLIYFSYDVKMKEKGDIPEGYSVSREKKERFSLILESASTNQTSMYLCASRPTIIRGSGELFFGEGSRLTVL.

The rearrangement joins TRBV3-1 (or the pseudogene TRBV3-2) to TRBJ1-5, with TRBD1 as a possible D gene (5 bases). The germline gives CDR1 LGHDT, CDR2 YNNKEL (reference sequence). The CDR3 runs to 14 residues. The V gene lost 1 base and the J gene lost 7 bases, with 11 bases spanning the gap. CDR3 nucleotide sequence: TGTGCCAGCAGCCAAGGCCCAGGGCCCCAGCCCCAGCATTTT. Translated: CASSQGPGPQPQHF.

The V and J genes are TRBV5-1 and TRBJ1-1, with 7 nucleotides matching TRBD1. Germline CDR1 SGHRS, CDR2 YFSETQ. The CDR3 is 15 residues long. V trimming: 0 bases; J trimming: 1 base; junction bases outside the gene matches: 3. CDR3 DNA: TGCGCCAGCAGCTTGGACTACAGGGGGAACACTGAAGCTTTCTTT. Amino acid sequence: CASSLDYRGNTEAFF.

The V gene is TRBV5-1, the J gene TRBJ2-7; 8 bases are shared with TRBD1. With 4 bases clipped from V and 4 bases from J, the junction kept 7 bases outside the gene matches. Germline lookup yields CDR1 SGHRS and CDR2 YFSETQ. The CDR3 is 14 residues long. CDR3 protein: CASSDPGQEYEQYF. In DNA, the CDR3 is TGCGCCAGCAGCGATCCGGGACAGGAATACGAGCAGTACTTC.

This clone was observed a single time. The J gene is TRBJ2-3, the V gene TRBV7-9, with 7 bases fitting TRBD1. This CDR3 comprises 13 residues. V shed 6 bases and J 11 bases; nucleotides not matched to a gene: 11. Germline CDR1 and CDR2: SEHNR and FQNEAQ (reference sequence). The CDR3 nucleotides read TGTGCCAGCAGGCAAAACAGGGGTTCGGGGCAGTATTTT. Protein sequence: CASRQNRGSGQYF.

The rearrangement uses TRBV6-1 and TRBJ2-5; D is perhaps TRBD1 or TRBD2 (5 bases each). V was pared by 2 bases and J by 4 bases, with 14 bases between. The CDR3 is made up of 15 amino acids. The germline gives CDR1 MNHNS, CDR2 SASEGT. The DNA of the CDR3 is TGTGCCAGCAGTGAACCGGGACCCCAAGGAGAGACCCAGTACTTC. Protein sequence: CASSEPGPQGETQYF.

The V gene is TRBV28, the J gene TRBJ2-5; 8 nucleotides match TRBD1. The V segment lost 4 bases and the J segment 2 bases; nucleotides outside the gene matches: 6. The CDR3 runs 15 residues. Germline lookup yields CDR1 MDHEN and CDR2 SYDVKM. The CDR3 loop is CASSSWTGSQETQYF. The CDR3 DNA sequence: TGTGCCAGCAGTTCCTGGACAGGGAGTCAAGAGACCCAGTACTTC.

The chain is built from TRBV27 and TRBJ2-7; TRBD1 might be the D (6 bases). The germline V and J ends were trimmed by 6 bases and 0 bases, with 9 bases remaining between them. Per the germline V gene, CDR1 is MNHEY and CDR2 is SMNVEV (reference sequence). This CDR3 is 13 amino acids long. The CDR3 spells CASRQGGSYEQYF. CDR3 nucleotides: TGTGCCAGCAGACAGGGTGGCTCCTACGAGCAGTACTTC.

This clone has a single count. The chain combines TRBV6-5 with TRBJ1-1; D is possibly TRBD1 (5 bases). The germline V and J ends were trimmed by 2 bases and 4 bases, with 11 bases remaining between them. Germline V gives CDR1 MNHEY, CDR2 SVGAGI. This CDR3 has 14 amino acids. The CDR3 loop reads CASSYTGGGTEAFF. CDR3 in DNA: TGTGCCAGCAGTTACACGGGGGGAGGCACTGAAGCTTTCTTT.

The chain employs TRBV7-2 and TRBJ2-1, with D hard to call. The CDR3 contains 14 residues. Germline V CDR1 and CDR2: SGHTA, FQGNSA. The germline V and J ends were trimmed by 1 base and 5 bases, with 9 bases remaining between them. DNA for the CDR3: TGTGCCAGCAGCTTAGGTTACGATAACAATGAGCAGTTCTTC. Amino acids: CASSLGYDNNEQFF.

The V call is TRBV19, the J call TRBJ2-5, with 8 bases lining up with TRBD2. Looked up from germline, CDR1 is LNHDA and CDR2 is SQIVND (reference sequence). J lost 5 bases, V lost 5 bases, and 13 bases had no gene match. This CDR3 region has 16 residues. CDR3 nucleotides: TGTGCCAGTAGTCGGAAGTTGCTAGCGGGCGGGGAGACCCAGTACTTC. This encodes CASSRKLLAGGETQYF.

J is TRBJ1-1 and V is TRBV30; 7 positions match TRBD1. With 0 bases clipped from V and 1 base from J, the junction kept 5 bases outside the gene matches. The germline CDR1 and CDR2 sequences are GTSNPN and SVGIG (reference sequence). This CDR3 contains 15 residues. The CDR3 protein is CAWSVHRGGNTEAFF. CDR3 nucleotide sequence: TGTGCCTGGAGTGTACACAGGGGAGGGAACACTGAAGCTTTCTTT.